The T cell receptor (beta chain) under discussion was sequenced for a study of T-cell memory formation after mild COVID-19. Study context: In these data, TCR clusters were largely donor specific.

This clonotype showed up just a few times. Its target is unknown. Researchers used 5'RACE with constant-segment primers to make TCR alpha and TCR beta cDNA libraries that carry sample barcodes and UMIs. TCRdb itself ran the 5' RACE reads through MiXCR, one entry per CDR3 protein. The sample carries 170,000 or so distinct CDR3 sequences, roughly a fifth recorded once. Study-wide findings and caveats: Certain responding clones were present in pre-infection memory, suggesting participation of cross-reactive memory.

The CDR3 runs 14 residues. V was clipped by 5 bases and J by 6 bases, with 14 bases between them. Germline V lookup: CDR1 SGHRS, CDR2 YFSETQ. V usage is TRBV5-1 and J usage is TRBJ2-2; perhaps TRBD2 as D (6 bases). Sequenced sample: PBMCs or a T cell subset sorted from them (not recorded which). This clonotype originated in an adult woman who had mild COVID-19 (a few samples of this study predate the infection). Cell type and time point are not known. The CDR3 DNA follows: TGCGCCAGCAGTCCCTCGGGGGTGCCCGGGGAGCTGTTTTTT. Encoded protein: CASSPSGVPGELFF. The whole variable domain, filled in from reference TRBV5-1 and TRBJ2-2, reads KAGVTQTPRYLIKTRGQQVTLSCSPISGHRSVSWYQQTPGQGLQFLFEYFSETQRNKGNFPGRFSGRQFSNSRSEMNVSTLELGDSALYLCASSPSGVPGELFFGEGSRLTVL.